This entry is about one T cell receptor (beta chain). Some clones are missing from TCRdb's copy, which holds only in-frame ones; the method was immunoSEQ multiplex PCR. The sample carries tens of thousands of clones, approximately 88% recorded once. The data were taken from a study of blood T cell repertoires in COVID-19. Germline V lookup: CDR1 SGHNT, CDR2 YENEEA. The CDR3 is made up of 17 amino acids. The J segment lost 7 bases and the V segment lost 0 bases, leaving 8 bases of the junction unmatched. Sequences were obtained from peripheral blood. The chain has TRBV11-3 and TRBJ2-2, with 10 bases that match TRBD2. The sequence was obtained from a middle-aged man with active COVID-19. The DNA for the CDR3 is TGTGCCAGCAGCTTAGATGGAAGCGGGGGGGCCGGCGGGGAGCTGTTTTTT. Translation: CASSLDGSGGAGGELFF.